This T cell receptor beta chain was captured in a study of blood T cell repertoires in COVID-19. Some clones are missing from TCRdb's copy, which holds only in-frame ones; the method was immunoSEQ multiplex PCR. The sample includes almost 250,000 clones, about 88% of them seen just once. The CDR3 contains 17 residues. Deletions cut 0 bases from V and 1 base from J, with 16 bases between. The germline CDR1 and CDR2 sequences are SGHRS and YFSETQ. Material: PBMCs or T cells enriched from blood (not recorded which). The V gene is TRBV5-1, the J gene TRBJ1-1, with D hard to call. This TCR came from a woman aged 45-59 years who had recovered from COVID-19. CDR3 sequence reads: CASSLGLGFGGNTEAFF. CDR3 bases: TGCGCCAGCAGCTTGGGATTAGGTTTCGGAGGGAACACTGAAGCTTTCTTT.